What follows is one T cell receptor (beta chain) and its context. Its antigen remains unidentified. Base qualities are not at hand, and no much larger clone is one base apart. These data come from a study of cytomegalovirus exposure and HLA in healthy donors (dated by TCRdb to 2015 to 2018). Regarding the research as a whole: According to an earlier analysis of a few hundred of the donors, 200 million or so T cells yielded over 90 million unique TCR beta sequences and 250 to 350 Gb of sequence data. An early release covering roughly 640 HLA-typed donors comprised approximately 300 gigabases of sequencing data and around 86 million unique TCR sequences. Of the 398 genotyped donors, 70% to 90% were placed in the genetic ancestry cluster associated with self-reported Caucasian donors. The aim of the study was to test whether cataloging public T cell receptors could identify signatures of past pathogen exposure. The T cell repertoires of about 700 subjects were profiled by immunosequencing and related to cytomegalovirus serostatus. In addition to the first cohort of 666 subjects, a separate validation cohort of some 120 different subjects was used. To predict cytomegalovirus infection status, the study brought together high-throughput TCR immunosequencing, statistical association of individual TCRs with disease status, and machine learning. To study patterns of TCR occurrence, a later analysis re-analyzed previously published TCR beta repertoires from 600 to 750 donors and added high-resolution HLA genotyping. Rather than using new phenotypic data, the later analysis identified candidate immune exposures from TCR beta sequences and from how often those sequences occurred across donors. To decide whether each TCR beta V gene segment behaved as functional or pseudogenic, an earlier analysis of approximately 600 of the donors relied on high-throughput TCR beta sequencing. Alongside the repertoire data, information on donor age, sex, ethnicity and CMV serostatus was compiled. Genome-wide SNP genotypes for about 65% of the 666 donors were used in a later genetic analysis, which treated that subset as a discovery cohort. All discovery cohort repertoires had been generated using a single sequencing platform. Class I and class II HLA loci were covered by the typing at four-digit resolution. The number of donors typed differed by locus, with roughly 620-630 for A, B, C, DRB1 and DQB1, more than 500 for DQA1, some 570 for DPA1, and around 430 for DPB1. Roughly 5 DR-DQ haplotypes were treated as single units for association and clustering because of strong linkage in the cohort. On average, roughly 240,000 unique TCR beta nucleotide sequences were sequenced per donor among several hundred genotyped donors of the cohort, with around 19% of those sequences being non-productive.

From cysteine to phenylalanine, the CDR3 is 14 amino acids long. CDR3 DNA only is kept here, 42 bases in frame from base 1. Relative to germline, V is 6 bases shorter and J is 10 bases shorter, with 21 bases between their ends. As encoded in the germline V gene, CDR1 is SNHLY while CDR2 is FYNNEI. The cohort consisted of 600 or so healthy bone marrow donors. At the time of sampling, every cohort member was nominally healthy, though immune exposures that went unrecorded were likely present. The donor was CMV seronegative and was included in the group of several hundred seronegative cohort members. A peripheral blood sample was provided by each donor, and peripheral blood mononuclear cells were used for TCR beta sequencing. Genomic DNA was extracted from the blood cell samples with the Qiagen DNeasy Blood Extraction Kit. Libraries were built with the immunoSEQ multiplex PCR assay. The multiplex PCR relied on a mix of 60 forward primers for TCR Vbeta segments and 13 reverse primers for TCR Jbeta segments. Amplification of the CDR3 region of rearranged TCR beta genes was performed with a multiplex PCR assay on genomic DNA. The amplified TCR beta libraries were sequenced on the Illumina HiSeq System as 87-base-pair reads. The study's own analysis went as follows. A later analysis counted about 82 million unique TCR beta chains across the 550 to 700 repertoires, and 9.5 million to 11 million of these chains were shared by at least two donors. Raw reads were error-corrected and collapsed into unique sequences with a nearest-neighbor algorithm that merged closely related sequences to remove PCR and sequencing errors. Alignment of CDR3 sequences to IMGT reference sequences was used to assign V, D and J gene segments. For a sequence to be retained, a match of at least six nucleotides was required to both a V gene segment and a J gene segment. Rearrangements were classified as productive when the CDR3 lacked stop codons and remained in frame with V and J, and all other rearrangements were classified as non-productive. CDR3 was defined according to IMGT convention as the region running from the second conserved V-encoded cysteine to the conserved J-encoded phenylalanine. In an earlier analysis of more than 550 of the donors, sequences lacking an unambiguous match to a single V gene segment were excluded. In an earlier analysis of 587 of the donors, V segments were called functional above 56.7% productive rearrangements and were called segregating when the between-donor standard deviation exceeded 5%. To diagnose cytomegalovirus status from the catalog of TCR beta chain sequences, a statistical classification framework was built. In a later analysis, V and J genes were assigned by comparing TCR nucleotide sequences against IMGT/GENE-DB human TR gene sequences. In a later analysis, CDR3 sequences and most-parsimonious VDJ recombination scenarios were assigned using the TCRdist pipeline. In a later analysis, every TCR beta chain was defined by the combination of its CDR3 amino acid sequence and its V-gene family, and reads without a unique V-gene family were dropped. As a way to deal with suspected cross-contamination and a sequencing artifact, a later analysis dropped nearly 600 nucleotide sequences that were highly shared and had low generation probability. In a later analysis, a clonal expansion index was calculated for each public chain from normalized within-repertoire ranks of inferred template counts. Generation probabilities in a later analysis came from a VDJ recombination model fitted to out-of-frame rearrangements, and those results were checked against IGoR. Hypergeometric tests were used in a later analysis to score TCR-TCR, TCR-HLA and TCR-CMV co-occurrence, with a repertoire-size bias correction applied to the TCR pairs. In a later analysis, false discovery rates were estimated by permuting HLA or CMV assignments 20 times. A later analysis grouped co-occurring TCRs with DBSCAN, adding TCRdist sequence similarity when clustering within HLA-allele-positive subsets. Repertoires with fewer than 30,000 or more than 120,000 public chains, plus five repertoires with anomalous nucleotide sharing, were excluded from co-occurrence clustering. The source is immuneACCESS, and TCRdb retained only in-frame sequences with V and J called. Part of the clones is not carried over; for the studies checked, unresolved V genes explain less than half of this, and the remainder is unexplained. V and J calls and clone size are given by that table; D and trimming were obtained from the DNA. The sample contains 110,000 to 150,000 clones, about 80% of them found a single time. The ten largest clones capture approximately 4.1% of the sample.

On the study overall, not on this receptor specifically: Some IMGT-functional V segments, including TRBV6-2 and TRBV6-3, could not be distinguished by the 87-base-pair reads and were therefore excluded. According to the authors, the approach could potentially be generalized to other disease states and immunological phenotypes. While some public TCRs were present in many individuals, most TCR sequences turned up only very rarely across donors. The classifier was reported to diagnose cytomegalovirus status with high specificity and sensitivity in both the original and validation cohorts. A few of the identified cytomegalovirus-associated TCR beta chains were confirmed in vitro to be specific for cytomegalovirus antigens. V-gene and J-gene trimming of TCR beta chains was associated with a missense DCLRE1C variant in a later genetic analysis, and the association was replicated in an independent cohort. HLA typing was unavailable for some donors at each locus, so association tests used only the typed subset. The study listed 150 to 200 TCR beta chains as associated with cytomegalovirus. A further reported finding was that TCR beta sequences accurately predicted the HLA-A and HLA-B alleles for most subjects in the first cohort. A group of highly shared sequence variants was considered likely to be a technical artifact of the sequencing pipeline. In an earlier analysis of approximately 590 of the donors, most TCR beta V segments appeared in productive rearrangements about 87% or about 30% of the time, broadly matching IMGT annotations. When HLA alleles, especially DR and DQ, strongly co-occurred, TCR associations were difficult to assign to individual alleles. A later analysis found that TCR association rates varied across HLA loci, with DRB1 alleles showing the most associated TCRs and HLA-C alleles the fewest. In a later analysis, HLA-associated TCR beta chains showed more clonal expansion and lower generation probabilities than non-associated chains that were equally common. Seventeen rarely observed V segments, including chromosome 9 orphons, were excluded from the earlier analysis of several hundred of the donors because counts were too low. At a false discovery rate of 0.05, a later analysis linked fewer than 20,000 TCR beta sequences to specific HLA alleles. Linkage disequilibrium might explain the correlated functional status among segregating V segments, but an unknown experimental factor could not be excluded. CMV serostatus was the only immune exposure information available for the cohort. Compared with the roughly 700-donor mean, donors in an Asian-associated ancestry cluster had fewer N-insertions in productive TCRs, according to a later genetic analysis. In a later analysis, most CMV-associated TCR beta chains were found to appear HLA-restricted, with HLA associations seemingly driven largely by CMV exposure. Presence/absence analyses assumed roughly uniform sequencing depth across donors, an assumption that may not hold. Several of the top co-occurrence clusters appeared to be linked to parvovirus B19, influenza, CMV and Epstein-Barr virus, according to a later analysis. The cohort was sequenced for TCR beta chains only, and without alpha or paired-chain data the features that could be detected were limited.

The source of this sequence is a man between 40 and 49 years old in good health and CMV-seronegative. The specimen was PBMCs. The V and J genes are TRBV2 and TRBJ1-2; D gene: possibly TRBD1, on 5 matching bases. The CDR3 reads CASRATASGPLYTF. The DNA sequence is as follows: TGTGCCAGCAGGGCGACAGCTAGCGGTCCCCTCTACACCTTC.